This T cell receptor beta chain is from a study of T cells expressing NK-cell markers. Points from the study as a whole: Among several donors, these clonotypes also ranked first in the CD3+CD56-NKG2C+ fraction. More than five donors had dominant NKG2C+ clonotypes that comprised about 1.0-7.5% of their CD8+ T cells.

TCRdb reprocessed the 5' RACE reads, keeping one entry per CDR3 protein, no DNA. Here the sample table reports roughly 300,000 distinct CDR3 sequences. On this clonotype: The target antigen is unknown.

Germline CDR1 is LGHNA and CDR2 is YNFKEQ. The CDR3 has 17 residues. The chain uses TRBV4-2 and TRBJ2-5; TCRdb picks TRBD2, but there is no DNA to check that call. Sequenced material: blood T cells: a sorted CD56 or NKG2C T cell subset, CD4+ or CD8+ T cells, or bulk PBMC T cells (not recorded which). The origin of this receptor is a woman aged 18-69 years in good health. The CDR3 loop is CASSQEALGTEQETQYF.